The 24 T cell receptor beta chains given below trace back to one sample, sequenced in a study of OX40 agonist ivuxolimab in advanced cancers. Here immunoSEQ multiplex PCR was the method, and the copy in TCRdb shows in-frame clones only, minus some. The sample gives about 55,000 clones, approximately 86% of which show up once; roughly 13% is in the top ten. Sequenced here: CD4+ or CD8+ T cells sorted from blood, sampled in a trial of the OX40 agonist ivuxolimab. Every receptor here comes from an adult with an advanced solid tumor such as melanoma, head and neck, liver or kidney cancer.

V is TRBV29-1 and J is TRBJ1-2; D remains ambiguous. This CDR3 spans 15 amino acids. In germline, CDR1 is SQVTM, CDR2 ANQGSEA. V lost 6 bases and J 4 bases, leaving 21 bases between the germline ends. CDR3 coding DNA: TGCAGCGTGGCGGTCGGATCCCGATCCGGCTATGGCTACACCTTC. The encoded protein is CSVAVGSRSGYGYTF.

This chain joins TRBV12-5 and TRBJ1-2; D is perhaps TRBD1 (5 bases). Germline V lookup: CDR1 LGHNT, CDR2 FRNRAP. Trimming shortened V by 4 bases and J by 1 base, and 7 bases separated the two germline ends. The CDR3 contains 13 residues. Written as DNA, the CDR3 is TGTGCTAGTGGTTCAGGGCTTAACTATGGCTACACCTTC. It specifies CASGSGLNYGYTF.

The chain is built from TRBV29-1 and TRBJ2-1; D perhaps matches TRBD1 (5 bases). The CDR3 runs 10 residues. Germline V CDR1 and CDR2: SQVTM, ANQGSEA. The V end lost 8 bases, the J end lost 5 bases, and 7 bases lay between the germline ends. The CDR3 loop is CSSGNNEQFF. The CDR3 DNA sequence: TGCAGCTCAGGGAACAATGAGCAGTTCTTC.

The chain couples TRBV9 to TRBJ1-1; D gene unclear. The CDR3 runs to 15 residues. Germline CDR1 and CDR2: SGDLS and YYNGEE. V gave up 3 bases and J gave up 2 bases, with 14 bases separating them. CDR3 nucleotide sequence: TGTGCCAGCAGCGCTGACGGTCCTCGCAACACTGAAGCTTTCTTT. It is translated as CASSADGPRNTEAFF.

J is TRBJ2-3 and V is TRBV19; weak D call: TRBD2 (6 bases). With 1 base removed from V and 4 bases from J, the gap between germline ends came to 15 bases. This CDR3 has 16 amino acids. The germline V gene has CDR1 LNHDA and CDR2 SQIVND (reference sequence). The CDR3 is CASSIGSWGGADTQYF. The CDR3, as DNA: TGTGCCAGTAGTATAGGTTCGTGGGGCGGGGCAGATACGCAGTATTTT.

This chain uses TRBV9 with TRBJ2-3, with D possibly being TRBD1 or TRBD2 (5 bases each). This CDR3 region has 15 residues. Trimming removed 4 bases at V and 4 bases at J, with 16 bases between. Germline V gene lookup returns CDR1 SGDLS and CDR2 YYNGEE. The CDR3 DNA reads TGTGCCAGCAGCCCGCTTGGGGACGGACCAGATACGCAGTATTTT. It translates to CASSPLGDGPDTQYF.

The J gene is TRBJ1-4, the V gene TRBV9, with a possible D match to TRBD1 (6 bases). With 0 bases removed from V and 8 bases from J, the gap between germline ends came to 8 bases. The CDR3 has 13 residues. Germline V gives CDR1 SGDLS, CDR2 YYNGEE. The CDR3: CASSVVTGEKLFF. In DNA, the CDR3 is TGTGCCAGCAGCGTAGTAACAGGGGAAAAACTGTTTTTT. The variable domain in full, with the rest retrieved from reference TRBV9 and TRBJ1-4, is DSGVTQTPKHLITATGQRVTLRCSPRSGDLSVYWYQQSLDQGLQFLIQYYNGEERAKGNILERFSAQQFPDLHSELNLSSLELGDSALYFCASSVVTGEKLFFGSGTQLSVL.

The chain is built from TRBV9 and TRBJ1-1; no reliable D call. Looked up from germline, CDR1 is SGDLS and CDR2 is YYNGEE. CDR3 length: 12 amino acids. Trimming pared 3 bases from V and 11 bases from J, leaving 14 bases between. CDR3 region: CASSAPPGGAFF. The CDR3 DNA reads TGTGCCAGCAGCGCGCCCCCGGGCGGGGCTTTCTTT.

This clone turned up a few times. The V and J genes are TRBV7-6 and TRBJ2-1, with D perhaps matching TRBD1 or TRBD2 (5 bases each). The CDR3 loop spans 13 amino acids. The V gene lost 5 bases and the J gene lost 8 bases, with 13 bases spanning the gap. In germline, CDR1 is SGHVS, CDR2 FNYEAQ. The CDR3 sequence: CASSPGAVYEQFF. The CDR3 DNA is TGTGCCAGCAGCCCCGGGGCCGTCTATGAGCAGTTCTTC.

The chain uses TRBV28 and TRBJ1-1; perhaps TRBD1 as D (5 bases). The germline CDR1 and CDR2 sequences are MDHEN and SYDVKM. The CDR3 is 14 residues long. Trimming left V 5 bases short and J 1 base short, with 11 bases between. CDR3 nucleotides: TGTGCCAGCAGTGCCCTAGGACAGAACACTGAAGCTTTCTTT. Translation gives CASSALGQNTEAFF.

The chain links TRBV7-3 to TRBJ1-2; 8 nucleotides match TRBD1. V shed 3 bases and J 7 bases; nucleotides not matched to a gene: 7. The CDR3 length is 14 residues. Germline CDR1 and CDR2: SGHTA and FQGTGA. CDR3 sequence: CASSFSGQVSGYTF. CDR3 coding DNA: TGTGCCAGCAGCTTTTCGGGACAGGTGTCTGGCTACACCTTC.

V usage is TRBV6-6 and J usage is TRBJ1-1, with D perhaps TRBD1 (5 bases). The V and J ends lost 7 bases and 4 bases respectively, with 13 bases between them. The V gene's germline CDR1 is MNHNY and CDR2 SVGAGI (reference sequence). CDR3 length: 13 amino acids. The CDR3 coding sequence is TGTGCCAGCATGGGACCTCGGAGCACTGAAGCTTTCTTT. It encodes CASMGPRSTEAFF.

The chain combines TRBV5-6 with TRBJ1-2, with TRBD1 matching over 7 bases. Germline values: CDR1 SGHDT, CDR2 YYEEEE. The CDR3 covers 18 residues. The trim removed 2 bases at V and 0 bases at J, leaving 13 bases unmatched. The CDR3 DNA is TGTGCCAGCAGCTTCGGACAGGTCCAACCGTTAGCTAACTATGGCTACACCTTC. This encodes CASSFGQVQPLANYGYTF.

The chain uses TRBV7-9 and TRBJ2-7; 9 bases line up with TRBD1. CDR3 length equals 14 residues. V dropped 2 bases and J dropped 5; count of bases not matched to a gene: 4. Germline V gene lookup returns CDR1 SEHNR and CDR2 FQNEAQ (reference sequence). The CDR3 DNA follows: TGTGCCAGCAGCTTACGACAGGGGGTGGACGAGCAGTACTTC. It encodes CASSLRQGVDEQYF.

The V call is TRBV28, the J call TRBJ2-7; D is perhaps TRBD2 (5 bases). The CDR3 length is 16 residues. With 7 bases removed from V and 2 bases from J, the gap between germline ends came to 21 bases. Germline values: CDR1 MDHEN, CDR2 SYDVKM. This CDR3 is CASTFGSGLRTYEQYF. The CDR3 DNA follows: TGTGCCAGCACCTTCGGATCCGGACTGAGAACCTACGAGCAGTACTTC. Variable domain in full (rest from reference TRBV28 and TRBJ2-7): DVKVTQSSRYLVKRTGEKVFLECVQDMDHENMFWYRQDPGLGLRLIYFSYDVKMKEKGDIPEGYSVSREKKERFSLILESASTNQTSMYLCASTFGSGLRTYEQYFGPGTRLTVT.

V usage is TRBV6-5 and J usage is TRBJ2-7; 10 bases line up with TRBD2. Germline-derived CDR1 and CDR2 are MNHEY and SVGAGI. With 6 bases clipped from V and 3 bases from J, the junction kept 8 bases outside the gene matches. The CDR3 length is 15 residues. The chain's CDR3 is CASRSLAGGLYEQYF. The CDR3 coding sequence is TGTGCCAGCAGATCCTTAGCGGGGGGCCTCTACGAGCAGTACTTC.

The chain couples TRBV6-1 to TRBJ1-4, with D maybe TRBD1 (6 bases). CDR3 size: 18 residues. Trimming pared 0 bases from V and 5 bases from J, leaving 19 bases between. Per the germline V gene, CDR1 is MNHNS and CDR2 is SASEGT. The CDR3 DNA sequence: TGTGCCAGCAGTGAAGCGAGAATACAGGGTGTTGGGAATGAAAAACTGTTTTTT. Protein: CASSEARIQGVGNEKLFF.

The chain links TRBV11-2 to TRBJ2-1; TRBD2 aligns across 7 bases. V was clipped by 5 bases and J by 0 bases; unmatched bases: 7. The CDR3 runs 16 residues. In germline, CDR1 is SGHAT, CDR2 FQNNGV. The CDR3 region is CASSGVGDYSYNEQFF. The CDR3, as DNA: TGTGCCAGCAGCGGAGTGGGGGACTACTCCTACAATGAGCAGTTCTTC. The full variable domain, rest sourced from reference TRBV11-2 and TRBJ2-1, is EAGVAQSPRYKIIEKRQSVAFWCNPISGHATLYWYQQILGQGPKLLIQFQNNGVVDDSQLPKDRFSAERLKGVDSTLKIQPAKLEDSAVYLCASSGVGDYSYNEQFFGPGTRLTVL.

This rearrangement joins TRBV28 to TRBJ2-1; D not resolved. CDR3 length: 12 amino acids. V lost 3 bases and J lost 5, with 5 bases in between. The germline V gene encodes CDR1 MDHEN and CDR2 SYDVKM. CDR3 protein: CASSLSNNEQFF. CDR3 DNA sequence: TGTGCCAGCAGTTTGAGCAACAATGAGCAGTTCTTC.

The CDR3 here is CAVHDLGEDEQFF. Here the CDR3 DNA reads TGTGCCGTACATGATCTGGGGGAGGATGAGCAGTTCTTC. The chain couples TRBV2 to TRBJ2-1, with D perhaps TRBD2 (6 bases). The CDR3 length is 13 residues. Germline values: CDR1 SNHLY, CDR2 FYNNEI. Trimming took 11 bases from V and 8 from J, leaving 19 bases between them.

The gene calls are TRBV27 and TRBJ1-2; TRBD1 is a possible D gene (5 bases). The CDR3 contains 13 residues. V was cut by 3 bases and J by 7 bases, with 12 bases left in between. Per the germline V gene, CDR1 is MNHEY and CDR2 is SMNVEV (reference sequence). The CDR3 spells CASSFGGSGGYTF. CDR3 nucleotides: TGTGCCAGCAGTTTCGGGGGAAGTGGTGGCTACACCTTC.

This clone was recorded a few times. V gene TRBV9 combines with J gene TRBJ1-1, with D unresolved. CDR1 SGDLS and CDR2 YYNGEE come from the germline V gene. The CDR3 has 12 amino acids. Trimming took off 4 bases at V and 8 bases at J, with 12 bases between the two ends. The CDR3 DNA sequence: TGTGCCAGCAGCTTCACACCGGGGGAAGCTTTCTTT. This codes for CASSFTPGEAFF.

About this clone itself: The same CDR3 also results from other DNA sequences found in this sample. This chain joins TRBV10-1 and TRBJ2-3; D perhaps matches TRBD1 (6 bases). This CDR3 region has 18 residues. The V end lost 0 bases, the J end lost 4 bases, and 20 bases lay between the germline ends. Germline loops: CDR1 WNHNN, CDR2 SYGVQD (reference sequence). The CDR3 loop reads CASSESPGGGGGPDTQYF. DNA of the CDR3: TGCGCCAGCAGTGAGTCGCCTGGTGGGGGTGGGGGCCCAGATACGCAGTATTTT.

J is TRBJ1-4 and V is TRBV5-6; possibly TRBD1 for D (5 bases). Deletions cut 4 bases from V and 2 bases from J, with 21 bases between. Germline assignment: CDR1 SGHDT and CDR2 YYEEEE. The CDR3 loop spans 18 amino acids. The CDR3 sequence is CASSLEEGGGVTNEKLFF. The DNA of the CDR3 is TGTGCCAGCAGCCTGGAGGAGGGTGGGGGAGTGACTAATGAAAAACTGTTTTTT. The full variable domain, with the rest looked up from reference TRBV5-6 and TRBJ1-4, is DAGVTQSPTHLIKTRGQQVTLRCSPKSGHDTVSWYQQALGQGPQFIFQYYEEEERQRGNFPDRFSGHQFPNYSSELNVNALLLGDSALYLCASSLEEGGGVTNEKLFFGSGTQLSVL.